Each of the 10 T cell receptor beta chains below was sequenced from the same sample in a study of cytomegalovirus exposure and HLA in healthy donors. PCR amplification relied on 60 Vbeta primers (plus 13 Jbeta primers). Using immunoSEQ multiplex PCR, the repertoire was profiled, and TCRdb retains in-frame clones only, with some absent. Of 100,000 to 150,000 clones in the sample, approximately 17% were seen once. The sample consisted of PBMCs. All receptors derive from a female donor in good health and CMV-seropositive.

This clone was seen a handful of times. J is TRBJ1-1 and V is TRBV6-5; 7 nucleotides match TRBD1. This CDR3 comprises 15 residues. V gave up 7 bases and J gave up 5 bases; unmatched junction bases: 13. The germline V gene encodes CDR1 MNHEY and CDR2 SVGAGI. The CDR3 bases are TGTGCCAGCAACGGGATTCTTCAGGGGGGAACTGAAGCTTTCTTT. Protein: CASNGILQGGTEAFF.

This clone has more than one count but fewer than ten. The rearrangement links TRBV5-6 to TRBJ2-7; D is undetermined. V lost 2 bases and J lost 0, with 6 bases in between. CDR3 length equals 13 residues. From germline, CDR1 is SGHDT and CDR2 YYEEEE. The CDR3 reads CASSFRISYEQYF. DNA of the CDR3: TGTGCCAGCAGCTTCAGGATCTCCTACGAGCAGTACTTC.

This clone occurred a few times. The V call is TRBV5-4, the J call TRBJ2-7, with D maybe TRBD2 (5 bases). The CDR3 length is 14 residues. V was clipped by 0 bases and J by 3 bases, with 10 bases between them. Germline CDR1 is SGHNT and CDR2 is YYREEE (reference sequence). Written as DNA, the CDR3 is TGTGCCAGCAGCTTGGTCCCAGCGGACTACGAGCAGTACTTC. Encoded protein: CASSLVPADYEQYF.

For the CDR3, the DNA is TGTGCCATCAGTGAGCAGGGGGTAAGCGCTGAAGCTTTCTTT. Translated, it gives CAISEQGVSAEAFF. The chain combines TRBV10-3 with TRBJ1-1; TRBD1 matches at 7 bases. The germline V gene encodes CDR1 ENHRY and CDR2 SYGVKD. This CDR3 comprises 14 residues. J gave up 6 bases and V 2 bases, and 6 bases lay outside the gene matches.

The chain carries TRBV18 and TRBJ1-1; D not certain. V was shortened by 6 bases and J by 7 bases, with 15 bases between the two germline ends. The CDR3 sequence is 13 residues long. The germline V gene has CDR1 KGHSH and CDR2 LQKENI. The CDR3 coding sequence is TGTGCCAGCTCTCAATCATCGATGAGTGAAGCTTTCTTT. Amino acids: CASSQSSMSEAFF.

This clone was found a few times. The chain recombines TRBV7-6 with TRBJ2-5, with a possible D match to TRBD1 (5 bases). The V gene's germline CDR1 is SGHVS and CDR2 FNYEAQ. The CDR3 has 15 residues. V lost 1 base to trimming and J lost 5 bases, with 14 bases between them. CDR3 sequence (DNA): TGTGCCAGCAGCTTAGTGGGGTACAGGTCGGAGACCCAGTACTTC. Protein: CASSLVGYRSETQYF.

The chain links TRBV10-3 to TRBJ1-2; D gene uncertain. The CDR3 contains 15 residues. The ends were cut back, 4 bases at V and 3 bases at J, with 15 bases in the middle. Germline V gives CDR1 ENHRY, CDR2 SYGVKD. Here the CDR3 reads CAISGGSPGDYGYTF. The CDR3 DNA reads as TGTGCCATCAGTGGAGGGAGTCCCGGGGACTATGGCTACACCTTC.

V and J are TRBV4-2 and TRBJ1-1; 10 bases match TRBD1. Germline V gene sequence: CDR1 LGHNA, CDR2 YNFKEQ. V was clipped by 4 bases and J by 4 bases; unmatched bases: 12. The CDR3 contains 17 residues. The CDR3 reads CASSLRTGGSSSTEAFF. The CDR3 DNA reads as TGTGCCAGCAGCCTAAGGACAGGGGGAAGCTCGAGCACTGAAGCTTTCTTT.

Here the CDR3 DNA reads TGCGCCAGCAGCTTGGTTTCTAGCGGATATTCCTACGAGCAGTACTTC. Encoded protein: CASSLVSSGYSYEQYF. This chain connects TRBV5-1 to TRBJ2-7, with 7 bases lining up with TRBD2. The ends lost 0 bases at V and 1 base at J; junction bases unmatched: 7. Per germline, CDR1 SGHRS and CDR2 YFSETQ. This CDR3 spans 16 amino acids.

In its sample, this clone was seen a few times. J is TRBJ1-3 and V is TRBV5-6; perhaps TRBD1 as D (5 bases). Germline CDR1 reads SGHDT; CDR2 reads YYEEEE. The length of the CDR3 is 15 residues. The V and J ends lost 0 bases and 5 bases respectively, with 12 bases between them. DNA for the CDR3: TGTGCCAGCAGCTTGGACCCAGGGTGGAGAAACACCATATATTTT. Its protein is CASSLDPGWRNTIYF. The full variable domain, completed using reference TRBV5-6 and TRBJ1-3, is DAGVTQSPTHLIKTRGQQVTLRCSPKSGHDTVSWYQQALGQGPQFIFQYYEEEERQRGNFPDRFSGHQFPNYSSELNVNALLLGDSALYLCASSLDPGWRNTIYFGEGSWLTVV.